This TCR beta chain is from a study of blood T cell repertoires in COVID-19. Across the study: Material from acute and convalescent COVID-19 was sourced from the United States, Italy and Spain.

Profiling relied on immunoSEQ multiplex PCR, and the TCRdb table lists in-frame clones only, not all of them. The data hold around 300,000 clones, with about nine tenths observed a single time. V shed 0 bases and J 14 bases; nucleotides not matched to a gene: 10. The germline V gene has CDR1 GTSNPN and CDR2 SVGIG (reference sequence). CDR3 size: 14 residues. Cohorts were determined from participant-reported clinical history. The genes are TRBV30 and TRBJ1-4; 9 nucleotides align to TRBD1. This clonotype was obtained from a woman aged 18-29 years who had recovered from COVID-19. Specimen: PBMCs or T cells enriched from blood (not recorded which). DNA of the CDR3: TGTGCCTGGAGTGTCCTTACCGGGACAGGGACTCTGTTTTTT. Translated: CAWSVLTGTGTLFF.